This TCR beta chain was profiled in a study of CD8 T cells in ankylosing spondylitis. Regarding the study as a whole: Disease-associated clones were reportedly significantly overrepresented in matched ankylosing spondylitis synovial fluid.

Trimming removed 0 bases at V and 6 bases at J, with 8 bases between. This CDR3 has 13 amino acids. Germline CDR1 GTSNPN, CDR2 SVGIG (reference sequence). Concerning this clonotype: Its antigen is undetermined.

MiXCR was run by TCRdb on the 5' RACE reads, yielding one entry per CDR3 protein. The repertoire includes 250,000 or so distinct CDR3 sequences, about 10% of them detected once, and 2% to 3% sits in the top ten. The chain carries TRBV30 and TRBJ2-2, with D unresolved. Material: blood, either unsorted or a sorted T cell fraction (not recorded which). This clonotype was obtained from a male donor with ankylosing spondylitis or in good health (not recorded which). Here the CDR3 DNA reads TGTGCCTGGAGTGTACGGCCCCCCGGGGAGCTGTTTTTT. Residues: CAWSVRPPGELFF. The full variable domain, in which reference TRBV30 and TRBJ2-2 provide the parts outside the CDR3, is SQTIHQWPATLVQPVGSPLSLECTVEGTSNPNLYWYRQAAGRGLQLLFYSVGIGQISSEVPQNLSASRPQDRQFILSSKKLLLSDSGFYLCAWSVRPPGELFFGEGSRLTVL.